This T cell receptor beta chain was identified during a study of shared clonotypes between healthy human individuals. The data were produced by immunoSEQ multiplex PCR, yet TCRdb's version contains in-frame clones alone and is incomplete. The data show hundreds of thousands of clones, about 96% seen once. The V gene's germline CDR1 is SGHAT and CDR2 FQNNGV. CDR3 length: 19 residues. V was pared by 4 bases and J by 3 bases, with 15 bases of the junction left unmatched. Sequenced material: naive CD4+ T cells sorted from blood. Specified subset: CD45RA+ positively selected. This sequence joins TRBV11-2 and TRBJ2-7; 13 bases line up with TRBD2. The sequence came from a woman aged 25-40 years in good health. The CDR3, as DNA: TGTGCCAGCAGCTACCCCAAGGGGACTAGCGGGACCCCTTACTACGAGCAGTACTTC. Its translation is CASSYPKGTSGTPYYEQYF.